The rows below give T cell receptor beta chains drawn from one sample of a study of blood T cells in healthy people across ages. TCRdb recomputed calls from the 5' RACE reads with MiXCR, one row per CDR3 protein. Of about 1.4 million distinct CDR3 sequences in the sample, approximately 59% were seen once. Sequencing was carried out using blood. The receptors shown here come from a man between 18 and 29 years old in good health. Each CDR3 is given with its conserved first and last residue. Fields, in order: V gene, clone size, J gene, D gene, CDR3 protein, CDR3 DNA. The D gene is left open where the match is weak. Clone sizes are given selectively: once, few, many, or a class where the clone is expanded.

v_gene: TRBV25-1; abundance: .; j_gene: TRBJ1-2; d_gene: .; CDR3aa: CASSRDMGYGYTF; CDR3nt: TGTGCCAGCAGCAGGGATATGGGGTATGGCTACACCTTC
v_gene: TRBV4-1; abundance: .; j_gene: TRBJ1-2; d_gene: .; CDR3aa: CASSRETAHYGYTF; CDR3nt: TGCGCCAGCAGCCGAGAGACAGCTCATTATGGCTACACCTTC
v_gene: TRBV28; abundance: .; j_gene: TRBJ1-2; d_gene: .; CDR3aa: CASSETSGANYGYTF; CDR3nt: TGTGCCAGCAGTGAGACCTCGGGAGCTAACTATGGCTACACCTTC
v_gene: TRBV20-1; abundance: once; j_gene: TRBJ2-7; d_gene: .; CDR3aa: CSASSSLYEQYF; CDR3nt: TGCAGTGCTAGCTCCAGTCTCTACGAGCAGTACTTC
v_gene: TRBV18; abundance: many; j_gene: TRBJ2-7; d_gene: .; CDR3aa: CASSQPPDLEQYF; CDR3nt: TGTGCCAGCTCACAACCGCCTGACCTCGAGCAGTACTTC
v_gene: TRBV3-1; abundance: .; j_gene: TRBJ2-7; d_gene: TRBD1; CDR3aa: CASSQGLQGPVEQYF; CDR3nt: TGTGCCAGCAGCCAAGGGTTACAGGGGCCTGTCGAGCAGTACTTC
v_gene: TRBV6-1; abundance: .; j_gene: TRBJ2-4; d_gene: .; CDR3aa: CASSAPTGNEPSAKNIQYF; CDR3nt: TGTGCCAGCAGTGCGCCGACGGGCAACGAACCCTCCGCCAAAAACATTCAGTACTTC
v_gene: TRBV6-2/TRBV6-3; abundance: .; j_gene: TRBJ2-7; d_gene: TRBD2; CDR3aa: CASSPATGLHTYEQYF; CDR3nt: TGTGCCAGCAGTCCCGCGACGGGACTACACACCTACGAGCAGTACTTC
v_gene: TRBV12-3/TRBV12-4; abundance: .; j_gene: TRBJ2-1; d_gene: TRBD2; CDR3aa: CATITGSGHEQFF; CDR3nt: TGTGCCACCATAACGGGTAGCGGGCACGAGCAGTTCTTC
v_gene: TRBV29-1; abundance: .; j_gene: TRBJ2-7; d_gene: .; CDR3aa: CSVYGYYNEQYF; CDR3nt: TGCAGCGTGTACGGATATTACAATGAGCAGTACTTC
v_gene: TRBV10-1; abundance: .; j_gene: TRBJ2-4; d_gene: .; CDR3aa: CASSDYKNIQYF; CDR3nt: TGCGCCAGCAGTGACTACAAAAACATTCAGTACTTC
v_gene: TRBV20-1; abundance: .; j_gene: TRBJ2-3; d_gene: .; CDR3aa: CSAREQVSGADTQYF; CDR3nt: TGCAGTGCTAGAGAACAGGTATCAGGTGCAGATACGCAGTATTTT
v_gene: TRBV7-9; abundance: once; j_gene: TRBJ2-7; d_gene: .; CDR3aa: CASSTGGRSYEQYF; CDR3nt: TGTGCCAGCAGCACCGGCGGACGCTCCTACGAGCAGTACTTC
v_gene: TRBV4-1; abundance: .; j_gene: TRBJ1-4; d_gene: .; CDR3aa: CASSLLSGEKLFF; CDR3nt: TGCGCCAGCAGCCTCCTTTCGGGTGAAAAACTGTTTTTT
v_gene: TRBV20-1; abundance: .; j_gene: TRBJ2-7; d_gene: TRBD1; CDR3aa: CSADHRGGSYEQYF; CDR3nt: TGCAGTGCTGACCACAGGGGTGGGTCCTACGAGCAGTACTTC
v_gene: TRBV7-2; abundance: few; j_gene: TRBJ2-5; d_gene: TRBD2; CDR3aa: CASSQTSGQETQYF; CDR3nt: TGTGCCAGCAGCCAGACTAGCGGGCAAGAGACCCAGTACTTC
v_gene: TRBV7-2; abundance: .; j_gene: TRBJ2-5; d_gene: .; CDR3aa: CASSLVARGTQETQYF; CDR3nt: TGTGCCAGCAGCTTAGTGGCTAGAGGCACACAAGAGACCCAGTACTTC
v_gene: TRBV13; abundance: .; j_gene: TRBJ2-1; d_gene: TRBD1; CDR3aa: CASSPPGTEVNEQFF; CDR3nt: TGTGCCAGCAGCCCGCCCGGGACAGAGGTAAATGAGCAGTTCTTC
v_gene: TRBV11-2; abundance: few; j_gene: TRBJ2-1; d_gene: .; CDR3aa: CASSLAVRQGYGNEQFF; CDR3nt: TGTGCCAGCAGCTTAGCGGTTAGGCAGGGCTATGGTAATGAGCAGTTCTTC
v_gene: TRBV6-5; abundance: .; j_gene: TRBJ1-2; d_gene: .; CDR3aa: CASSRQADYGYTF; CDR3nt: TGTGCCAGCAGCAGACAGGCGGACTATGGCTACACCTTC
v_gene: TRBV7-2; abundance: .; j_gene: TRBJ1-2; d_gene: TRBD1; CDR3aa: CASSGQVPNYGYTF; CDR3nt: TGTGCCAGCAGCGGACAGGTTCCTAACTATGGCTACACCTTC
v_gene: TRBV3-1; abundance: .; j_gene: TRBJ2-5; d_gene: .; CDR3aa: CASSQFLLAVQETQYF; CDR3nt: TGTGCCAGCAGCCAATTTTTACTAGCCGTGCAAGAGACCCAGTACTTC
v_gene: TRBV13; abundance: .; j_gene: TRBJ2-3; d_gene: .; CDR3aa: CASSPTTRENTDTQYF; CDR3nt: TGTGCCAGCAGCCCTACGACACGTGAGAACACAGATACGCAGTATTTT
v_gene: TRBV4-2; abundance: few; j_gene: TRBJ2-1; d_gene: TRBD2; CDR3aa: CASSQEEASGSYGEQFF; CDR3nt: TGTGCCAGCAGCCAAGAAGAGGCTAGCGGGTCATACGGTGAGCAGTTCTTC